One and the same sample provided the 20 T cell receptor beta chains below, sequenced in a study of a mutant IDH1 vaccine in newly diagnosed glioma. Produced via immunoSEQ multiplex PCR; TCRdb's table is partial and in-frame only. In the table there are roughly 61,000 clones, 80% of which are singletons. Sample time point: week 11, during vaccination. The content of each vaccine dose was 300 ug of mutant IDH1 20-mer peptide, and topical imiquimod accompanied it. Antigens for these TCRs are unknown. The starting material was PBMCs, obtained from a glioma patient whose treatment included an IDH1 peptide vaccine. These TCRs come from a man between 50 and 59 years old with glioma.

The chain combines TRBV7-8 with TRBJ2-2; D gene unclear. Per germline, CDR1 SGHVS and CDR2 FQNEAQ. CDR3 length equals 15 residues. The V gene lost 2 bases and the J gene lost 2 bases, with 9 bases spanning the gap. The CDR3, as DNA: TGTGCCAGCAGCTTACGGCAGCACAACACCGGGGAGCTGTTTTTT. Protein: CASSLRQHNTGELFF.

The chain employs TRBV11-1 and TRBJ2-5; D perhaps matches TRBD2 (5 bases). V lost 4 bases and J 7 bases, leaving 10 bases between the germline ends. CDR1 is SGHAT and CDR2 is FQDESV in the germline V gene (reference sequence). This CDR3 spans 12 amino acids. Written as DNA, the CDR3 is TGTGCCAGCAGCTCGCTAGCTCCGACCCAGTACTTC. Translated, it gives CASSSLAPTQYF.

The chain couples TRBV28 to TRBJ2-5; possible D gene TRBD2, 6 bases. Trimming shortened V by 2 bases and J by 5 bases, and 18 bases separated the two germline ends. Per the germline V gene, CDR1 is MDHEN and CDR2 is SYDVKM. The CDR3 totals 16 residues. The CDR3 sequence is CASSLEVFTRGETQYF. The CDR3 DNA is TGTGCCAGCAGTTTAGAGGTCTTCACCCGGGGGGAGACCCAGTACTTC.

The sample holds a few counts of this clone. This sequence joins TRBV4-1 and TRBJ2-7; perhaps TRBD2 as D (5 bases). This CDR3 has 16 amino acids. V was pared by 2 bases and J by 8 bases, with 22 bases between. Per the germline V gene, CDR1 is MGHRA and CDR2 is YSYEKL. CDR3 region: CASSQHPSRGPGKQYF. Written as DNA, the CDR3 is TGCGCCAGCAGCCAACACCCTTCACGAGGGCCTGGGAAGCAGTACTTC.

The chain is built from TRBV2 and TRBJ1-5; D not resolved. The CDR3 is 12 residues long. The V end lost 2 bases, the J end lost 6 bases, and 5 bases lay between the germline ends. The germline V gene encodes CDR1 SNHLY and CDR2 FYNNEI. The CDR3 region is CASSEYSQPQHF. The CDR3 DNA sequence: TGTGCCAGCAGTGAATATAGTCAGCCCCAGCATTTT.

This chain links TRBV5-1 with TRBJ2-5; possibly TRBD1 for D (5 bases). This CDR3 has 14 amino acids. Trimming took 4 bases from V and 5 from J, leaving 15 bases between them. CDR1 and CDR2 from the germline V gene are SGHRS and YFSETQ. The CDR3 sequence is CASSKEQVRETQYF. As DNA, the CDR3 is TGCGCCAGCAGCAAGGAACAGGTTAGGGAGACCCAGTACTTC.

This clone was seen many times. The V and J genes are TRBV10-3 and TRBJ1-5, with 8 bases that match TRBD1. The V gene's germline CDR1 is ENHRY and CDR2 SYGVKD. The CDR3 spans 14 residues. V dropped 10 bases and J dropped 2; count of bases not matched to a gene: 7. For the CDR3, the DNA is TGTGCCACGCAGGGGGCGCGGGGCAATCAGCCCCAGCATTTT. Residues: CATQGARGNQPQHF.

As for this clone: Sequence at one end of the junction differs from germline and may be a read error. The V gene is TRBV4-3, the J gene TRBJ2-1, with 7 bases that match TRBD2. Germline values: CDR1 LGHNA, CDR2 YSLEER. This CDR3 is built from 17 residues. The CDR3 loop is CASSQDFGGGFYNEQFF. In nucleotides, the CDR3 is TGCGCCAGCAGCCAAGATTTTGGGGGGGGGTTTTACAACGAGCAGTTCTTC.

The gene calls are TRBV6-1 and TRBJ2-2; D might be TRBD1 or TRBD2, each matching 5 bases. V was clipped by 3 bases and J by 5 bases, with 13 bases between them. Germline CDR1 and CDR2: MNHNS and SASEGT. CDR3 length: 15 amino acids. Here the CDR3 DNA reads TGTGCCAGCAGTGATTTGGGGACGGCTACCGGGGAGCTGTTTTTT. This gives the protein CASSDLGTATGELFF.

This clone has only one observation. The rearrangement joins TRBV27 to TRBJ1-3; perhaps TRBD1 as D (6 bases). The CDR3 totals 15 residues. Trimming shortened V by 6 bases and J by 2 bases, and 14 bases separated the two germline ends. Germline assignment: CDR1 MNHEY and CDR2 SMNVEV (reference sequence). The CDR3 sequence is CASSSGVPPGNTIYF. The CDR3 region has the DNA TGTGCCAGCAGCTCAGGGGTTCCCCCTGGAAACACCATATATTTT.

There are a few counts of this clone. The chain is built from TRBV19 and TRBJ2-7, with D unclear. CDR3 length: 13 residues. Per germline, CDR1 LNHDA and CDR2 SQIVND (reference sequence). V was pared by 6 bases and J by 5 bases, with 14 bases between. CDR3 bases: TGTGCCAGTAGCCTGAGTTTGGGGAACGAGCAGTACTTC. Its translation is CASSLSLGNEQYF.

V and J are TRBV5-6 and TRBJ2-5; TRBD1 might be the D (5 bases). Deletions cut 0 bases from V and 3 bases from J, with 9 bases between. The CDR3 has 14 amino acids. Looked up from germline, CDR1 is SGHDT and CDR2 is YYEEEE. CDR3 sequence: CASSLGQLEETQYF. The CDR3 coding sequence is TGTGCCAGCAGCTTGGGACAGTTGGAAGAGACCCAGTACTTC.

The gene calls are TRBV13 and TRBJ1-2; 9 bases map to TRBD1. After removal of 3 bases from V and 7 bases from J, the junction contained 9 bases not matched to a gene. Germline CDR1 is PRHDT and CDR2 is FYEKMQ (reference sequence). CDR3 length: 15 amino acids. CDR3 nucleotides: TGTGCCAGCAGCTTGTCGACAGGGGGGTTTGGTGGCTACACCTTC. Translation: CASSLSTGGFGGYTF.

The chain links TRBV7-2 to TRBJ1-5, with a tentative D call TRBD1 (6 bases). The CDR3 length is 15 residues. Trimming pared 5 bases from V and 4 bases from J, leaving 15 bases between. Germline-derived CDR1 and CDR2 are SGHTA and FQGNSA. CDR3 nucleotide sequence: TGTGCCAGCAGCCGCCGCGACAGGCTAAATCAGCCCCAGCATTTT. It specifies CASSRRDRLNQPQHF.

This clone was seen once. The chain recombines TRBV4-1 with TRBJ2-7; D not resolved. The CDR3 sequence is 14 residues long. Deletions cut 1 base from V and 2 bases from J, with 9 bases between. Germline V lookup: CDR1 MGHRA, CDR2 YSYEKL. CDR3 loop: CASSQVHSPYEQYF. The CDR3 nucleotides read TGCGCCAGCAGCCAAGTGCACTCGCCCTACGAGCAGTACTTC.

The chain uses TRBV19 and TRBJ2-1, with D tentatively TRBD1 (6 bases). V shed 8 bases and J shed 7 bases, with 12 bases lying between them. Germline CDR1 reads LNHDA; CDR2 reads SQIVND (reference sequence). CDR3 length equals 12 residues. The chain's CDR3 is CASSVGANEQFF. The CDR3 DNA reads as TGTGCCAGTTCGGTGGGGGCTAATGAGCAGTTCTTC. The variable domain in full, with the rest retrieved from reference TRBV19 and TRBJ2-1, is DGGITQSPKYLFRKEGQNVTLSCEQNLNHDAMYWYRQDPGQGLRLIYYSQIVNDFQKGDIAEGYSVSREKKESFPLTVTSAQKNPTAFYLCASSVGANEQFFGPGTRLTVL.

The chain carries TRBV10-3 and TRBJ2-7; D may match TRBD1 or TRBD2 (5 bases each). Trimming took off 8 bases at V and 1 base at J, with 12 bases between the two ends. Germline V gene lookup returns CDR1 ENHRY and CDR2 SYGVKD. The CDR3 spans 13 residues. The CDR3 here is CAIGAGTSYEQYF. The CDR3, as DNA: TGTGCCATCGGGGCGGGCACTTCCTACGAGCAGTACTTC.

The rearrangement uses TRBV5-1 and TRBJ2-3, with 10 bases matching TRBD1. J gave up 4 bases and V 7 bases, and 6 bases lay outside the gene matches. Germline V gene sequence: CDR1 SGHRS, CDR2 YFSETQ. CDR3 size: 14 residues. CDR3: CASRSGTGADTQYF. The DNA of the CDR3 is TGCGCCAGCCGATCCGGGACAGGGGCAGATACGCAGTATTTT.

This chain's CDR3 is CASSLGSGISFF. CDR3 nucleotide sequence: TGTGCCAGCAGCTTAGGATCGGGGATCTCGTTCTTC. V gene TRBV11-2 combines with J gene TRBJ2-1, with a weak D call TRBD2 (5 bases). V was clipped by 1 base and J by 15 bases, with 13 bases between them. CDR1 is SGHAT, CDR2 FQNNGV, per germline. This CDR3 contains 12 residues.

The chain is built from TRBV6-5 and TRBJ1-4, with a weak D call TRBD1 (6 bases). Germline CDR1 is MNHEY and CDR2 is SVGAGI. The CDR3 totals 16 residues. V was shortened by 1 base and J by 8 bases, with 17 bases between the two germline ends. CDR3 nucleotides: TGTGCCAGCAGTTACTTCTCTGGGGGCACGGGGGAAAAACTGTTTTTT. Its translation is CASSYFSGGTGEKLFF.